The next 9 T cell receptor beta chains were all read from a single sample in a study of cytomegalovirus exposure and HLA in healthy donors. The PCR used 60 Vbeta and 13 Jbeta primers. TCRdb's copy holds only in-frame clones and misses some; the assay was immunoSEQ multiplex PCR. The data hold about 200,000 clones, with over 75% observed a single time. The sample was PBMCs. These receptors came from a man between 18 and 29 years old in good health and CMV-seronegative.

J is TRBJ2-7 and V is TRBV4-2, with 10 bases lining up with TRBD2. CDR1 and CDR2 from the germline V gene are LGHNA and YNFKEQ. CDR3 length: 15 residues. With 4 bases clipped from V and 7 bases from J, the junction kept 10 bases outside the gene matches. In DNA form, the CDR3 reads TGTGCCAGCAGCCCCCGAGCGGGGGGGCCGGGGGAGCAGTACTTC. Its protein product is CASSPRAGGPGEQYF.

The gene calls are TRBV5-1 and TRBJ1-5, with a weak D call TRBD1 (5 bases). V was cut by 0 bases and J by 7 bases, with 14 bases left in between. This CDR3 comprises 15 residues. Per the germline V gene, CDR1 is SGHRS and CDR2 is YFSETQ. The CDR3 DNA reads TGCGCCAGCAGCTTGGGCCTAGGGGCCGAACAGCCCCAGCATTTT. Translation: CASSLGLGAEQPQHF.

This chain uses TRBV6-5 with TRBJ1-2; 12 bases align to TRBD1. The trim removed 4 bases at V and 7 bases at J, leaving 7 bases unmatched. Germline CDR1 is MNHEY and CDR2 is SVGAGI. The CDR3 runs to 15 residues. This CDR3 reads CASSSQGQGAVGYTF. Written as DNA, the CDR3 is TGTGCCAGCAGTTCCCAGGGACAGGGGGCTGTTGGCTACACCTTC.

The V call is TRBV7-2, the J call TRBJ1-6; D possibly corresponds to TRBD1 (6 bases). With 1 base removed from V and 7 bases from J, the gap between germline ends came to 11 bases. The CDR3 spans 15 residues. In germline, CDR1 is SGHTA, CDR2 FQGNSA. CDR3 sequence: CASSLGQGMNSPLHF. CDR3 sequence (DNA): TGTGCCAGCAGCTTAGGTCAGGGGATGAATTCACCCCTCCACTTT.

V gene TRBV4-1 combines with J gene TRBJ2-1, with TRBD2 identical over 9 bases. Germline loops: CDR1 MGHRA, CDR2 YSYEKL. The CDR3 sequence is 17 residues long. V gave up 0 bases and J gave up 1 base; unmatched junction bases: 4. Here the CDR3 reads CASSQEPGLASYNEQFF. CDR3 nucleotide sequence: TGCGCCAGCAGCCAAGAACCGGGACTAGCTTCCTACAATGAGCAGTTCTTC.

This chain joins TRBV14 and TRBJ2-3, with a tentative D call TRBD2 (6 bases). There are 14 residues in the CDR3. Germline CDR1 SGHDN, CDR2 FVKESK. The germline V and J ends were trimmed by 4 bases and 2 bases, with 10 bases remaining between them. The CDR3 DNA sequence: TGTGCCAGCAGCCGGGACTTATACACAGATACGCAGTATTTT. This encodes CASSRDLYTDTQYF.

This clone turned up a few times. The genes are TRBV5-1 and TRBJ2-5; unclear D gene. V gave up 0 bases and J gave up 5 bases, with 11 bases separating them. Looked up from germline, CDR1 is SGHRS and CDR2 is YFSETQ. The CDR3 has 14 amino acids. CDR3 in DNA: TGCGCCAGCAGCTTGGCGACTGCGGCCGAGACCCAGTACTTC. Translated, it gives CASSLATAAETQYF.

The chain recombines TRBV11-1 with TRBJ2-5, with unresolved D. The DNA matches TRBJ2-7 better at its end, which makes the J call doubtful. This CDR3 contains 12 residues. In germline, CDR1 is SGHAT, CDR2 FQDESV (reference sequence). Written as DNA, the CDR3 is TGTGCCAGCAGCTTAACCTCTTACGAGCAGTACTTC. It encodes CASSLTSYEQYF.

The chain employs TRBV25-1 and TRBJ2-2; 8 bases align to TRBD1. This CDR3 is 15 amino acids long. In germline, CDR1 is MGHDK, CDR2 SYGVNS. The junction had 4 bases not matched to a gene; V was cut back by 2 bases and J by 5 bases. CDR3 protein: CASSEQGAGTGELFF. The DNA of the CDR3 is TGTGCCAGCAGTGAACAGGGGGCAGGAACCGGGGAGCTGTTTTTT.